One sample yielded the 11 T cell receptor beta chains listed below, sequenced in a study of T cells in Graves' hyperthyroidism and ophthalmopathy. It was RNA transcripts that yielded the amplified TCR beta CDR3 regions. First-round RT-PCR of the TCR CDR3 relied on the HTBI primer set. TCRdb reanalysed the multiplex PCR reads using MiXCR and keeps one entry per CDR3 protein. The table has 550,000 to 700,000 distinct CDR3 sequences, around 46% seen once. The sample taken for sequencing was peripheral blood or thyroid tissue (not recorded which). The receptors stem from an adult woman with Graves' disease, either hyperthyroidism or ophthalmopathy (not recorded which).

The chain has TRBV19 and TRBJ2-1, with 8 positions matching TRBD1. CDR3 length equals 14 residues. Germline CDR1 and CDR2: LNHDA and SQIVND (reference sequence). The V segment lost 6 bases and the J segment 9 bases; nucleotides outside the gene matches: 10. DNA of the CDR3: TGTGCCAGTAGCGAGCAGGGGGCCGTCACTGAGCAGTTCTTC. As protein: CASSEQGAVTEQFF.

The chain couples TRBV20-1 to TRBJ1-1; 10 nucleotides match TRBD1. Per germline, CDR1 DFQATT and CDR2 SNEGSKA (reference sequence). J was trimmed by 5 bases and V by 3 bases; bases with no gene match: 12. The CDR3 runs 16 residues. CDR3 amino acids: CSARPLRGQGRTEAFF. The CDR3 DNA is TGCAGTGCTAGGCCTCTTAGGGGACAGGGGAGGACTGAAGCTTTCTTT.

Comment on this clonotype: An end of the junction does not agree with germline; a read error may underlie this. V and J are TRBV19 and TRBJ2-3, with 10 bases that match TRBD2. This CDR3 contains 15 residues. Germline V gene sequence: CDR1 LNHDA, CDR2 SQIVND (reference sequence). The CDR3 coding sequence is TGTGCCAGTAGTAGTACTAGCGGGACGGCAGATGCGCAGTATTTT. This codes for CASSSTSGTADAQYF.

CDR3 protein: CAIGRGGGYTF. CDR3 in DNA: TGTGCCATCGGAAGGGGCGGTGGCTACACCTTC. This chain links TRBV10-3 with TRBJ1-2; D possibly corresponds to TRBD1 (5 bases). Germline lookup yields CDR1 ENHRY and CDR2 SYGVKD. Trimming stripped 8 bases from V and 7 bases from J, with 11 bases between. The CDR3 runs to 11 residues.

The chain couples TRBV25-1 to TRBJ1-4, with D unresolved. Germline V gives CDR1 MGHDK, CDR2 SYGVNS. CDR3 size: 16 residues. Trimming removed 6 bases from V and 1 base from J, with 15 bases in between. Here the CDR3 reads CASRPRGYGTNEKLFF. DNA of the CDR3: TGTGCCAGCAGGCCTCGTGGGTACGGAACTAATGAAAAACTGTTTTTT.

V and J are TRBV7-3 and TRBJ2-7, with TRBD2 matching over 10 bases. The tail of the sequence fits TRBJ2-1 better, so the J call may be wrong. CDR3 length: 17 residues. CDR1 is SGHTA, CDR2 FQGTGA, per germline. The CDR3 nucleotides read TGTGCCAGCAGCTTCAGGGTGGCTAGCGGGAGATGGGATGAGCAGTTCTTC. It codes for CASSFRVASGRWDEQFF.

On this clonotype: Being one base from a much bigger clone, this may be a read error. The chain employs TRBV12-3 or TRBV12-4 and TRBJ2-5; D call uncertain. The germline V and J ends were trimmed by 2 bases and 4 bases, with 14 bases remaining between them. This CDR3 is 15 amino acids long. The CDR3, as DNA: TGTGCCAGCAGTTTAAGGCTTGGATTAGGAGAGACCCAGTACTTC. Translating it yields CASSLRLGLGETQYF.

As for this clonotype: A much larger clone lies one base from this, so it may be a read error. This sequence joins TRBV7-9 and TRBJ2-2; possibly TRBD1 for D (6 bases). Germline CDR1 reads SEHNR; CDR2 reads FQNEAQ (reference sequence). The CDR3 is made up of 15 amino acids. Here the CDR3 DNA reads TGTGCCAGCAGCCCGCGTTGGGGGCCCACCGGGGAGCCGTTTTTT. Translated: CASSPRWGPTGEPFF.

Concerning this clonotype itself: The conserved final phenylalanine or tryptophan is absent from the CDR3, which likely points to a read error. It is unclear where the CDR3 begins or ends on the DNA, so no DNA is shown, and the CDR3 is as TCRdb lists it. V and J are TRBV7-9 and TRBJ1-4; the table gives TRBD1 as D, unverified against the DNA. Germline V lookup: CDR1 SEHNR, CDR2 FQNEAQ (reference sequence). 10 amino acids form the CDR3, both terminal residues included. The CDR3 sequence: CASSTQGGDY.

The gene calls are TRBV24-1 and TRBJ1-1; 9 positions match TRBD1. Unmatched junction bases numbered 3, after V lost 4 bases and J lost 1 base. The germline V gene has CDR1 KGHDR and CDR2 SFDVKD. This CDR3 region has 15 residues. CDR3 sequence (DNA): TGTGCCACCAGTGACGCGGGACAGGGGAACACTGAAGCTTTCTTT. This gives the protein CATSDAGQGNTEAFF.

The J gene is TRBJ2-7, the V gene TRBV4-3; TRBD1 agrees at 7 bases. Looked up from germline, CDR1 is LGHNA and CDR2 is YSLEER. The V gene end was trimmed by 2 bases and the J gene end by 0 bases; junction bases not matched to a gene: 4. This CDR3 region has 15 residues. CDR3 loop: CASSQQTGDSYEQYF. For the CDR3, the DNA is TGCGCCAGCAGCCAACAAACAGGGGACTCCTACGAGCAGTACTTC.